The subject of this entry is one T cell receptor (beta chain). Its specificity is not known. J lost 8 bases, V lost 5 bases, and 10 bases had no gene match. CDR3 size: 15 residues. Germline-derived CDR1 and CDR2 are SGDLS and YYNGEE. TCR beta CDR3 regions were amplified from RNA. Primed by the HTBI set, a first-round RT-PCR was run on the TCR CDR3. Using its own MiXCR run on the multiplex PCR reads, TCRdb lists one record per CDR3 protein. Among hundreds of thousands of distinct CDR3 sequences listed, 14% were seen once. Patients with ophthalmopathy all had a Clinical Activity Score of at least 3, a NOSPECS grade of at least 4 and duration under 3 months. Not enrolled were patients with uncontrolled infection, other autoimmune disease, pregnancy or lactation. This sample was included in a study of T cells in Graves' hyperthyroidism and ophthalmopathy. General study findings and limits: Among thyroid clonotypes expanded above 0.001, most also appeared in blood. Model predictions of ophthalmopathy came a median approximately 6.2 months before onset.

The sequencing input was blood. V is TRBV9 and J is TRBJ2-1; 10 nucleotides match TRBD1. The receptor was isolated from a woman between 45 and 60 years old with Graves' ophthalmopathy. Here the CDR3 DNA reads TGTGCCAGCAGTCAAACCACCGGACAGGGGGATGAGCAGTTCTTC. Translation: CASSQTTGQGDEQFF.